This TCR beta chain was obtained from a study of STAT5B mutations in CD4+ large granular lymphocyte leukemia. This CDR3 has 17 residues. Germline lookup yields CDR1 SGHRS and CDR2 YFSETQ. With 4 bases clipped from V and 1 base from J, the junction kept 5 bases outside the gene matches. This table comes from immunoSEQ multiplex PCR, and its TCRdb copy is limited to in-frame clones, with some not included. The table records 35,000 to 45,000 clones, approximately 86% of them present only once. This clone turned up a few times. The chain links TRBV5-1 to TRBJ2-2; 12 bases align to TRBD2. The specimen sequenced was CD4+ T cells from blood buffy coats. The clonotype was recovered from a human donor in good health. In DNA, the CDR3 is TGCGCCAGCAGCCGAGGACTAGCGGGGATGAACACCGGGGAGCTGTTTTTT. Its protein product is CASSRGLAGMNTGELFF.